This paragraph covers one TCR beta chain sequence. Its antigen is unknown. Within one base of it there is no much larger clone, and no base qualities were kept. The sample comes from a study of T cells in Graves' hyperthyroidism and ophthalmopathy (dated by TCRdb to about 2019). General notes on the study: Peripheral blood was collected at initial diagnosis, before any treatment. An independent validation cohort of 18 to 20 hyperthyroidism patients and about 16 patients who later progressed to ophthalmopathy tested prospective prediction of ophthalmopathy. To identify distinguishing TCR V-J signatures, a discovery cohort of some 99 patients was used, comprising roughly 45 with Graves' ophthalmopathy and 57 with stable Graves' hyperthyroidism. The roughly 91 discovery patients were randomly split 7:3 into training and test sets. TCR Vbeta CDR3 sequencing of 140 or so peripheral blood samples (over 40 ophthalmopathy, roughly 74 hyperthyroidism and some 17 progressor patients) is reported in the paper. Once sampling was done, hyperthyroidism patients were given methimazole at a starting dose of 30 mg daily, whereas ophthalmopathy patients were given high-dose intravenous methylprednisolone. In addition, the study compared T-cell repertoires in thyroid tissue and in blood from six Graves' hyperthyroidism patients. The paper as a whole reports these results and caveats: In validation, the model predicted progression to ophthalmopathy a median of approximately 6.3 months before onset, with about 64% sensitivity and 72.22% specificity. Most expanded thyroid clonotypes (frequency above 0.001) were also detected in blood, a finding suggesting that blood repertoires may reflect thyroid immune responses. A model built on a 13 V-J signature distinguished ophthalmopathy from stable hyperthyroidism, reaching roughly 88% sensitivity and under 84% specificity in cross-validation and 80%/75% in testing. No statistical method was used to set the sample size in advance, and investigators knew the group allocation.

The hyperthyroidism patients were between 18 and 65 years old and newly diagnosed, with a disease duration of less than 2 months. The study excluded patients with uncontrolled infections, other autoimmune diseases, pregnancy or lactation. Diagnoses relied on clinical symptoms, serum thyroxine and TRAb, thyroid ultrasound and orbital computed tomography. Blood from progressor patients was drawn when they were first diagnosed with hyperthyroidism, before any ophthalmopathy symptoms appeared. PBMCs were separated from approximately 9.9 ml of fresh peripheral blood using Ficoll-Paque density gradient centrifugation. Progressor patients were initially diagnosed with Graves' hyperthyroidism and developed ophthalmopathy during follow-up. Trizol reagent was used to extract total RNA, and RNA quality was then checked on an Agilent 2100 Bioanalyzer. TCR beta CDR3 regions were amplified from RNA transcripts. The TCR CDR3 was subjected to a first round of RT-PCR using the HTBI primer set and the Qiagen OneStep RT-PCR kit. A second multiplex PCR round built the libraries, followed by size selection and purification. Sequencing of the libraries was done on an Illumina HiSeq2000 using paired-end 100 bp reads. On the study's bioinformatics: SOAPnuke was used to process the raw data, removing reads that contained adapters or uncalled bases, had a mean Phred below 15, or lacked an exact match to the constant primer or identifier. COPE v1.2.5 was used to merge the high-quality paired reads, and each unique nucleotide sequence was defined as a clonotype. Clonotypes were aligned to IMGT TRBV, TRBD and TRBJ reference segments using MiTCR v1.1. Analysis was restricted to V-J combinations with a frequency above 0.0001, which covered roughly 99% of repertoires. A TCS score was defined as the ratio between F50 (clonal expansion) and ExV (chaos), using BLOSUM62-based TCRdist between CDR3 peptides within each V-J. Welch's t-statistics and random forest reduced 500 to 650 V-J features to roughly 13, which were used in a naive Bayes classifier (R e1071). TCRdb reprocessing: public reads trimmed at Q25 with fastp, clones called with MiXCR, in-frame beta chains kept. Here each entry gathers all rows of one CDR3 protein and keeps the most common genes and DNA. The V and J calls were determined by TCRdb, not by the authors. Counted in this sample were around 340,000 distinct CDR3 sequences; roughly 15% of them appeared once. The ten largest clones add up to around a third of the sample.

The source of this sequence is a woman aged 30 to 39 with Graves' hyperthyroidism that later progressed to Graves' ophthalmopathy. Sequencing was done on a sample of blood.

The CDR3 loop reads CASSSGVVANEQFF. DNA sequence: TGTGCCAGTAGTAGCGGGGTAGTAGCGAATGAGCAGTTCTTC. The V and J genes are TRBV19 and TRBJ2-1, and TRBD2 may be the D gene, going by 6 matching bases. In the germline V gene (reference sequence), CDR1 corresponds to LNHDA and CDR2 to SQIVND. Spanning cysteine to phenylalanine, the CDR3 consists of 14 amino acids. Only the CDR3 region is kept as DNA, spanning 42 bases read in frame from base 1. V gives up 4 bases and J gives up 7 bases, and the segment between their germline ends measures 14 bases.